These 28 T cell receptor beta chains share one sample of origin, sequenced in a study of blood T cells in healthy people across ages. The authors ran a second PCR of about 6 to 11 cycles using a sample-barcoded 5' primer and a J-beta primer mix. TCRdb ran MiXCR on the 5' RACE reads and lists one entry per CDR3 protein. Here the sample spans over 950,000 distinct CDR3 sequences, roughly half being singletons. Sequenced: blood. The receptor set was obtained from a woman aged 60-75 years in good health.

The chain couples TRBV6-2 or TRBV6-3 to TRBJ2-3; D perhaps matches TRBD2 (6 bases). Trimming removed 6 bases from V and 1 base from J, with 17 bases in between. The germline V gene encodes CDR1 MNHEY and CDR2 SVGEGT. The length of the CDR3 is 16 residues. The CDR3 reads CASRMTGTPRTDTQYF. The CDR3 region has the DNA TGTGCCAGCAGAATGACCGGGACTCCACGCACAGATACGCAGTATTTT.

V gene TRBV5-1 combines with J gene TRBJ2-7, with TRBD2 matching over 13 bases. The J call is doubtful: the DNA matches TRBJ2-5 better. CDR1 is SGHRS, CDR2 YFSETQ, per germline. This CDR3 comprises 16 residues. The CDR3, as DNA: TGCGCCAGCAGCCAAAGGACTAGCGGGAGAGGGGAGACCCAGTACTTC. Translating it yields CASSQRTSGRGETQYF.

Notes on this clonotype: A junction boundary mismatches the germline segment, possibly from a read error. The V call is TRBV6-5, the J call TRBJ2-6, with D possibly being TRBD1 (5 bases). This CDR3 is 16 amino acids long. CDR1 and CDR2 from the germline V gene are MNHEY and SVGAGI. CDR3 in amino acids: CASSRPGSSGADVLTF. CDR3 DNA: TGTGCCAGCAGCCGACCTGGAAGCTCTGGGGCCGACGTCCTGACTTTC.

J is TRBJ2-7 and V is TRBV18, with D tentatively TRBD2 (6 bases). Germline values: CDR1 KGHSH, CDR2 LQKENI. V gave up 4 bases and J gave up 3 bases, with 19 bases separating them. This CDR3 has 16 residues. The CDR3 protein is CASSLAVSGGIYEQYF. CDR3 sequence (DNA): TGTGCCAGCTCACTGGCCGTCTCTGGCGGGATCTACGAGCAGTACTTC.

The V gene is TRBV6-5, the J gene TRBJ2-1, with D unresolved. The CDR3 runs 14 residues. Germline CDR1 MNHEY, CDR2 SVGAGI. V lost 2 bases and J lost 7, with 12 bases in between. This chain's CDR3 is CASSYIGWRNEQFF. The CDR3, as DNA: TGTGCCAGCAGTTACATCGGATGGCGGAATGAGCAGTTCTTC.

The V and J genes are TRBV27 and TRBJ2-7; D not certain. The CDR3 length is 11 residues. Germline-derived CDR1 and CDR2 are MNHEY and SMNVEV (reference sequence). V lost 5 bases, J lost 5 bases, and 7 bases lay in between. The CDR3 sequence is CASSTTHEQYF. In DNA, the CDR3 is TGTGCCAGCAGTACGACCCACGAGCAGTACTTC.

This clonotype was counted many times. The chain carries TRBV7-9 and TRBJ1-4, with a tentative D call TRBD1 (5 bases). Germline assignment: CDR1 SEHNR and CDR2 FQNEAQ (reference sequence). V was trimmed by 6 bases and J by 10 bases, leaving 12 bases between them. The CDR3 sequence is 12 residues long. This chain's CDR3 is CASRGNQGKLFF. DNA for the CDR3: TGTGCCAGCAGGGGAAACCAGGGAAAACTGTTTTTT.

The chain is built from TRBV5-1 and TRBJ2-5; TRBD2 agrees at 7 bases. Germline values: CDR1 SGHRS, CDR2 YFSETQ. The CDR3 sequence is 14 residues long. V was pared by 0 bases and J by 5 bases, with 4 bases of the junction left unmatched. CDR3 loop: CASSLELALETQYF. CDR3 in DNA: TGCGCCAGCAGCTTGGAACTAGCGCTGGAGACCCAGTACTTC. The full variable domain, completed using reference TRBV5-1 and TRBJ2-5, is KAGVTQTPRYLIKTRGQQVTLSCSPISGHRSVSWYQQTPGQGLQFLFEYFSETQRNKGNFPGRFSGRQFSNSRSEMNVSTLELGDSALYLCASSLELALETQYFGPGTRLLVL.

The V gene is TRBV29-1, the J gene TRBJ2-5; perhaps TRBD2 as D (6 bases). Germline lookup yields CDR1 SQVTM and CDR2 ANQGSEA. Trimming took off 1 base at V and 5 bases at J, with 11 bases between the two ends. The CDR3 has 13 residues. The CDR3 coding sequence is TGCAGCGTTGAAGGACGGAGCGGGGAGACCCAGTACTTC. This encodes CSVEGRSGETQYF.

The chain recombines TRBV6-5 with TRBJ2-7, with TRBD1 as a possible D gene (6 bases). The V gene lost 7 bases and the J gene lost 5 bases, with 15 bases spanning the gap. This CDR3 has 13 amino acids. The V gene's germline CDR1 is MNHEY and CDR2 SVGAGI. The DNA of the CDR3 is TGTGCCAGCAACTATAAGCAGGGGAACGAGCAGTACTTC. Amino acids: CASNYKQGNEQYF.

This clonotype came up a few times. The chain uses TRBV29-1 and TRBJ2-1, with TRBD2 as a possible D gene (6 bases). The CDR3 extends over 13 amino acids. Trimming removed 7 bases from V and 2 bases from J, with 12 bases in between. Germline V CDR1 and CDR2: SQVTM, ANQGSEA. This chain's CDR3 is CSGRERPYNEQFF. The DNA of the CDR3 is TGCAGCGGTCGGGAGCGGCCCTACAATGAGCAGTTCTTC.

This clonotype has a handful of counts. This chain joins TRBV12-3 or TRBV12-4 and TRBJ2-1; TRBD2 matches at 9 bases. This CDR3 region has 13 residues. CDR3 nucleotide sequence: TGTGCGGCGGCGCGGGAGGGATTGAATGAGCAGTTCTTC. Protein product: CAAAREGLNEQFF.

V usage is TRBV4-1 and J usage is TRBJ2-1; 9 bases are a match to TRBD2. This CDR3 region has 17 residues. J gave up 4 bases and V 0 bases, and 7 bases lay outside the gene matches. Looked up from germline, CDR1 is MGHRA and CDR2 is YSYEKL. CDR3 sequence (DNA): TGCGCCAGCAGCCAAGATTGGTCGGGACTAGCATACAATGAGCAGTTCTTC. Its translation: CASSQDWSGLAYNEQFF.

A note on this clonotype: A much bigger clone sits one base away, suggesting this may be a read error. The CDR3 DNA follows: TGCAGGGCCAATGAGCGGGGTTGGGACGAGCAGTACTTC. Protein sequence: CRANERGWDEQYF. The chain couples TRBV20-1 to TRBJ2-7; the match to TRBD2 covers 7 bases. Germline CDR1 reads DFQATT; CDR2 reads SNEGSKA (reference sequence). This CDR3 is 13 amino acids long.

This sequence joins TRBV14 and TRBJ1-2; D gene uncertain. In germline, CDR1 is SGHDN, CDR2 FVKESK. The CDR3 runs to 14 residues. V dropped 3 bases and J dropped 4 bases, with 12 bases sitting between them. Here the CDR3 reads CASSQDLIAYGYTF. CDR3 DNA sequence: TGTGCCAGCAGCCAGGACTTAATTGCCTATGGCTACACCTTC. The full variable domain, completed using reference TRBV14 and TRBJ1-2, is EAGVTQFPSHSVIEKGQTVTLRCDPISGHDNLYWYRRVMGKEIKFLLHFVKESKQDESGMPNNRFLAERTGGTYSTLKVQPAELEDSGVYFCASSQDLIAYGYTFGSGTRLTVV.

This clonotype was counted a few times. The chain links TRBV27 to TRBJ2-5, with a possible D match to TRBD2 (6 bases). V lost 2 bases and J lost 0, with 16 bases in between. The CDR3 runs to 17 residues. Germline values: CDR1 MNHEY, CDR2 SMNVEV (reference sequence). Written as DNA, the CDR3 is TGTGCCAGCAGTTTAGCCATACCGGAGGGGTACCAAGAGACCCAGTACTTC. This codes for CASSLAIPEGYQETQYF.

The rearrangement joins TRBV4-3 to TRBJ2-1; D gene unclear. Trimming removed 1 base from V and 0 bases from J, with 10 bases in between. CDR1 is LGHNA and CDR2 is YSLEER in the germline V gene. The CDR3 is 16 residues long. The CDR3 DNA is TGCGCCAGCAGCCAAGTACCGGAGAGCTCCTACAATGAGCAGTTCTTC. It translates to CASSQVPESSYNEQFF.

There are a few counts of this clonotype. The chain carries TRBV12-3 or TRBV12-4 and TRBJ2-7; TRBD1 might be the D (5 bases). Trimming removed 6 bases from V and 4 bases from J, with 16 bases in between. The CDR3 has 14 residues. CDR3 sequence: CASSEGADWYEQYF. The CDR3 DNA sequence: TGTGCCAGCAGCGAAGGGGCCGATTGGTACGAGCAGTACTTC.

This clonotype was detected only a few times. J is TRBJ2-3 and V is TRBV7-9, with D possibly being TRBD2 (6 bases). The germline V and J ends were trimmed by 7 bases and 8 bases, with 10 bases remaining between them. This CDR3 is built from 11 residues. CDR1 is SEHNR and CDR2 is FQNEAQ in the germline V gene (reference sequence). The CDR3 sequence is CASIRRGTQYF. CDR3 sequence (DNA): TGTGCCAGCATCCGGCGGGGTACGCAGTATTTT.

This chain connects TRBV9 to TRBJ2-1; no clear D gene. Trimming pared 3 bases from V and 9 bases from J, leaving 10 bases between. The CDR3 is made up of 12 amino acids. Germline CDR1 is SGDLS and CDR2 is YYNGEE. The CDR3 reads CASSGSFAEQFF. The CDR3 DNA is TGTGCCAGCAGCGGGAGTTTCGCTGAGCAGTTCTTC.

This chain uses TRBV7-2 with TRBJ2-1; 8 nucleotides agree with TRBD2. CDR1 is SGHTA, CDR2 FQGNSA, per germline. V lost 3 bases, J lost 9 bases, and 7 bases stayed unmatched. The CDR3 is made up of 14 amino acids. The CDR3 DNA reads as TGTGCCAGCAGCTTTAGCGGGAAACGGGTTGAGCAGTTCTTC. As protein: CASSFSGKRVEQFF.

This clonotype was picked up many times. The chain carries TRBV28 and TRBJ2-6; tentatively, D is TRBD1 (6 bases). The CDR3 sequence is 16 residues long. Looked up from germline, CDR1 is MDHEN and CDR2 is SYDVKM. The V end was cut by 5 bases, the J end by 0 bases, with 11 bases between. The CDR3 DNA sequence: TGTGCCAGCAGTCTTGACAGGCACTCTGGGGCCAACGTCCTGACTTTC. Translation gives CASSLDRHSGANVLTF.

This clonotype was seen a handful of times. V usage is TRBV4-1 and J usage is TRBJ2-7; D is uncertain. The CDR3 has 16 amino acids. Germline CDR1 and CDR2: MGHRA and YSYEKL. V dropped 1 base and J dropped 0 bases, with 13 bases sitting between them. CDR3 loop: CASSQAFRDHSYEQYF. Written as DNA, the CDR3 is TGCGCCAGCAGCCAAGCCTTCCGAGACCACTCCTACGAGCAGTACTTC.

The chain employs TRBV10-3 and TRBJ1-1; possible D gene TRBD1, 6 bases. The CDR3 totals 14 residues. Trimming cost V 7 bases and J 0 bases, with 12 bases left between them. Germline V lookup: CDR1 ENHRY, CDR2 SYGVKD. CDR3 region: CAIKPGTMNTEAFF. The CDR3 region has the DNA TGTGCCATCAAACCGGGGACAATGAACACTGAAGCTTTCTTT.

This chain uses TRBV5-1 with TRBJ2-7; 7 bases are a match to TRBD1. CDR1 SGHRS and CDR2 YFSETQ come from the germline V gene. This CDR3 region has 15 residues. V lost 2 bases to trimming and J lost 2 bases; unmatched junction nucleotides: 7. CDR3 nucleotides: TGCGCCAGCAGCTTAAGACGGACAGGCCCCTACGAGCAGTACTTC. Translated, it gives CASSLRRTGPYEQYF.

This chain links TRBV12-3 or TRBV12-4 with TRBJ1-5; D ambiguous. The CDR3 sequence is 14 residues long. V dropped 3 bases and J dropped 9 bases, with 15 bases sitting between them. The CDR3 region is CASSLAGLLRPQHF. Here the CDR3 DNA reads TGTGCCAGCAGTTTGGCAGGTCTCCTTCGGCCCCAGCATTTT.

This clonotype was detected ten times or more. CDR3 residues: CASAVGRNEQFF. Written as DNA, the CDR3 is TGTGCCAGCGCGGTAGGGCGCAATGAGCAGTTCTTC. The V and J genes are TRBV2 and TRBJ2-1, with no clear D. CDR1 and CDR2 (germline): SNHLY, FYNNEI. There are 12 residues in the CDR3. V was shortened by 8 bases and J by 6 bases, with 11 bases between the two germline ends.

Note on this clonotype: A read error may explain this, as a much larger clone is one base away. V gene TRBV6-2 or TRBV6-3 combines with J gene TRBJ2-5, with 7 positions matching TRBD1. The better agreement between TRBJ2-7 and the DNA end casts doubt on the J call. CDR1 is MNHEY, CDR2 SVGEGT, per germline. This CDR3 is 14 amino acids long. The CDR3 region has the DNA TGTGCCAGCAGTTACCCGGACAGGACCTACGAGCAGTACTTC. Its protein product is CASSYPDRTYEQYF.